These 26 T cell receptor beta chains share one sample of origin, sequenced in a study of blood T cell repertoires in COVID-19. Libraries were prepared by immunoSEQ multiplex PCR; TCRdb keeps only in-frame clonotypes and omits some of them. The sample holds 200,000 to 300,000 clones, under 90% seen once. Sequencing input: peripheral blood. These TCRs come from a man aged 55 to 70 with acute or convalescent COVID-19.

The genes are TRBV6-5 and TRBJ1-1, with D uncertain. Trimming took off 6 bases at V and 4 bases at J, with 9 bases between the two ends. Germline CDR1 reads MNHEY; CDR2 reads SVGAGI. This CDR3 region has 12 residues. The CDR3, as DNA: TGTGCCAGCAGCGCGGGTCTCACTGAAGCTTTCTTT. Translating gives CASSAGLTEAFF.

The chain joins TRBV27 to TRBJ2-3; 15 bases agree with TRBD2. V lost 5 bases, J lost 7 bases, and 4 bases stayed unmatched. The CDR3 has 15 residues. Germline V lookup: CDR1 MNHEY, CDR2 SMNVEV (reference sequence). CDR3 nucleotides: TGTGCCAGCAGTCCAGGGACTAGCGGGAGGAATACGCAGTATTTT. This translates into CASSPGTSGRNTQYF.

This rearrangement joins TRBV6-1 to TRBJ2-5, with D perhaps TRBD2 (6 bases). V lost 1 base to trimming and J lost 5 bases, with 11 bases between them. Germline assignment: CDR1 MNHNS and CDR2 SASEGT. This CDR3 contains 14 residues. The chain's CDR3 is CASSEVLGRETQYF. CDR3 sequence (DNA): TGTGCCAGCAGTGAAGTACTAGGGAGGGAGACCCAGTACTTC.

The rearrangement uses TRBV5-4 and TRBJ2-7; 8 bases map to TRBD1. Per germline, CDR1 SGHNT and CDR2 YYREEE (reference sequence). The length of the CDR3 is 16 residues. V lost 4 bases, J lost 3 bases, and 12 bases stayed unmatched. The CDR3 nucleotides are TGTGCCAGCAGCGCAGGTAGGGACAGGAAATTCTACGAGCAGTACTTC. This encodes CASSAGRDRKFYEQYF.

This clone showed up just once. V gene TRBV5-4 combines with J gene TRBJ1-6, with unresolved D. This CDR3 spans 12 amino acids. The V gene's germline CDR1 is SGHNT and CDR2 YYREEE (reference sequence). Trimming removed 4 bases at V and 14 bases at J, with 13 bases between. CDR3 in amino acids: CASSEEAKTLHF. As DNA, the CDR3 is TGTGCCAGCAGCGAGGAGGCGAAGACCCTCCACTTT.

The chain employs TRBV9 and TRBJ2-1, with 9 bases lining up with TRBD2. CDR3 length: 16 residues. The germline V gene encodes CDR1 SGDLS and CDR2 YYNGEE. With 3 bases clipped from V and 4 bases from J, the junction kept 8 bases outside the gene matches. CDR3 nucleotides: TGTGCCAGCAGCGGGCAATTAGCGGGGGTTTACAATGAGCAGTTCTTC. It codes for CASSGQLAGVYNEQFF.

The chain employs TRBV18 and TRBJ1-3; TRBD1 might be the D (6 bases). Trimming pared 6 bases from V and 0 bases from J, leaving 12 bases between. The CDR3 spans 15 residues. In germline, CDR1 is KGHSH, CDR2 LQKENI. CDR3 sequence reads: CASSLQGFSGNTIYF. CDR3 nucleotide sequence: TGTGCCAGCTCGCTACAGGGCTTCTCTGGAAACACCATATATTTT. The whole variable domain, filled in from reference TRBV18 and TRBJ1-3, reads NAGVMQNPRHLVRRRGQEARLRCSPMKGHSHVYWYRQLPEEGLKFMVYLQKENIIDESGMPKERFSAEFPKEGPSILRIQQVVRGDSAAYFCASSLQGFSGNTIYFGEGSWLTVV.

CDR3 DNA sequence: TGTGCCAGCAGTAGTCTTTCGGGGGACTATGGCTACACCTTC. Encoded protein: CASSSLSGDYGYTF. The chain carries TRBV6-5 and TRBJ1-2, with a weak D call TRBD1 (5 bases). Trimming removed 5 bases at V and 3 bases at J, with 13 bases between. From germline, CDR1 is MNHEY and CDR2 SVGAGI. The CDR3 runs 14 residues.

The genes are TRBV28 and TRBJ2-5; 7 positions agree with TRBD2. The germline CDR1 and CDR2 sequences are MDHEN and SYDVKM. V lost 4 bases, J lost 7 bases, and 12 bases stayed unmatched. CDR3 length: 15 residues. The CDR3 region has the DNA TGTGCCAGCAGTTCCCTCCAGCGGGATAGGGGGACCCAGTACTTC. Protein product: CASSSLQRDRGTQYF.

The table lists this clone with a few counts. The DNA is left out, because the CDR3 cannot be placed on it with certainty; the CDR3 is given as TCRdb lists it. The chain has TRBV12-2 and TRBJ2-3; the D call of TRBD2 is as the table states it, not checked on the DNA. TRBV12-2 is noted as a pseudogene. The CDR3 is 21 amino acids in total, end residues counted. The CDR3 protein is CASRFGPGTSGDGNRTDTQYF.

V gene TRBV15 combines with J gene TRBJ1-1; 8 bases align to TRBD1. The CDR3 is made up of 13 amino acids. V shed 3 bases, J shed 8 bases, and the junction held 5 bases outside the gene matches. Germline loops: CDR1 LNHNV, CDR2 YYDKDF (reference sequence). CDR3 residues: CATSSGQGGEAFF. The DNA for the CDR3 is TGTGCCACCAGCAGCGGACAGGGAGGAGAAGCTTTCTTT.

V gene TRBV2 combines with J gene TRBJ2-2; D is undetermined. Germline CDR1 is SNHLY and CDR2 is FYNNEI. Trimming took 2 bases from V and 6 from J, leaving 7 bases between them. This CDR3 comprises 13 residues. The CDR3, as DNA: TGTGCCAGCAGTGAACTCAAGCCCGGGGAGCTGTTTTTT. Amino acid sequence: CASSELKPGELFF.

The chain has TRBV10-3 and TRBJ2-3; 14 positions agree with TRBD2. V lost 6 bases to trimming and J lost 0 bases; unmatched junction nucleotides: 8. Germline loops: CDR1 ENHRY, CDR2 SYGVKD. The CDR3 extends over 18 amino acids. CDR3 sequence reads: CAIRPGLAGVGSTDTQYF. Written as DNA, the CDR3 is TGTGCCATCAGACCGGGACTAGCGGGGGTGGGAAGCACAGATACGCAGTATTTT.

The chain carries TRBV7-9 and TRBJ2-5; 10 positions match TRBD2. V lost 1 base to trimming and J lost 5 bases; unmatched junction nucleotides: 4. The CDR3 extends over 15 amino acids. The germline V gene encodes CDR1 SEHNR and CDR2 FQNEAQ (reference sequence). In nucleotides, the CDR3 is TGTGCCAGCAGCTTAGGTAGCGGGGGGTACGAGACCCAGTACTTC. This sequence encodes CASSLGSGGYETQYF.

The chain recombines TRBV20-1 with TRBJ1-2, with no clear D. The V end lost 3 bases, the J end lost 6 bases, and 17 bases lay between the germline ends. Germline V lookup: CDR1 DFQATT, CDR2 SNEGSKA (reference sequence). The CDR3 has 14 amino acids. The CDR3 reads CSASVRGGANGYTF. DNA of the CDR3: TGCAGTGCTAGTGTGCGGGGTGGAGCGAATGGCTACACCTTC.

This clone has only one observation. This chain connects TRBV11-1 to TRBJ1-1; the match to TRBD1 covers 10 bases. The CDR3 covers 14 residues. After removal of 2 bases from V and 4 bases from J, the junction contained 1 base not matched to a gene. The germline V gene encodes CDR1 SGHAT and CDR2 FQDESV (reference sequence). The CDR3 coding sequence is TGTGCCAGCAGCTTACGGACAGGGGGCACTGAAGCTTTCTTT. It translates to CASSLRTGGTEAFF.

This rearrangement joins TRBV5-6 to TRBJ1-1, with a weak D call TRBD1 (5 bases). Trimming shortened V by 6 bases and J by 4 bases, and 16 bases separated the two germline ends. Germline V gives CDR1 SGHDT, CDR2 YYEEEE. There are 14 residues in the CDR3. In DNA, the CDR3 is TGTGCCAGCATCCAAAATCCGGGACTCACTGAAGCTTTCTTT. Its protein product is CASIQNPGLTEAFF.

The CDR3 region is CATSDRRDRGLFF. CDR3 coding DNA: TGTGCCACCAGTGACCGGAGGGACAGGGGGCTGTTCTTC. The V gene is TRBV24-1, the J gene TRBJ2-1; 12 bases match TRBD1. Unmatched junction bases numbered 6, after V lost 4 bases and J lost 15 bases. This CDR3 has 13 residues. From germline, CDR1 is KGHDR and CDR2 SFDVKD.

The gene calls are TRBV11-1 and TRBJ2-3; D gene ambiguous. Germline CDR1 is SGHAT and CDR2 is FQDESV (reference sequence). The CDR3 length is 15 residues. V gave up 1 base and J gave up 3 bases, with 11 bases separating them. The CDR3 region has the DNA TGTGCCAGCAGCTTAGGCGACCCGAGGACAGATACGCAGTATTTT. It codes for CASSLGDPRTDTQYF. Complete variable domain (other parts from reference TRBV11-1 and TRBJ2-3): EAEVAQSPRYKITEKSQAVAFWCDPISGHATLYWYRQILGQGPELLVQFQDESVVDDSQLPKDRFSAERLKGVDSTLKIQPAELGDSAMYLCASSLGDPRTDTQYFGPGTRLTVL.

The rearrangement links TRBV19 to TRBJ1-5; TRBD1 is a possible D gene (6 bases). Trimming took 6 bases from V and 4 from J, leaving 13 bases between them. Germline CDR1 LNHDA, CDR2 SQIVND (reference sequence). The CDR3 spans 14 residues. This CDR3 is CASRGAPRNQPQHF. The CDR3 DNA reads TGTGCCAGTAGGGGGGCGCCCCGAAATCAGCCCCAGCATTTT.

This chain uses TRBV10-1 with TRBJ2-1, with 9 bases lining up with TRBD2. The V and J ends lost 0 bases and 7 bases, in that order; junction bases with no gene match: 7. There are 16 residues in the CDR3. Germline V gene lookup returns CDR1 WNHNN and CDR2 SYGVQD (reference sequence). The CDR3 protein is CASSESWSGGKNEQFF. The CDR3 nucleotides are TGCGCCAGCAGTGAGTCTTGGAGCGGGGGGAAGAATGAGCAGTTCTTC.

This clone was picked up one time. Here the CDR3 reads CSARAQDGYTF. The CDR3, as DNA: TGCAGTGCTAGAGCACAGGATGGCTACACCTTC. The rearrangement joins TRBV20-1 to TRBJ1-2, with D possibly matching TRBD1 (5 bases). Germline lookup yields CDR1 DFQATT and CDR2 SNEGSKA (reference sequence). The V end lost 1 base, the J end lost 6 bases, and 6 bases lay between the germline ends. This CDR3 has 11 residues.

The CDR3 region has the DNA TGCGCCAGCAGCCCGTTTGTGGGGGAGGACGGAGAGACCCAGTACTTC. Translating it yields CASSPFVGEDGETQYF. The rearrangement links TRBV5-1 to TRBJ2-5; maybe TRBD2 (6 bases). The CDR3 extends over 16 amino acids. Germline CDR1 SGHRS, CDR2 YFSETQ. The V end lost 4 bases, the J end lost 4 bases, and 20 bases lay between the germline ends. The complete variable domain, with remaining parts taken from reference TRBV5-1 and TRBJ2-5, reads KAGVTQTPRYLIKTRGQQVTLSCSPISGHRSVSWYQQTPGQGLQFLFEYFSETQRNKGNFPGRFSGRQFSNSRSEMNVSTLELGDSALYLCASSPFVGEDGETQYFGPGTRLLVL.

This clone came up once. The J gene is TRBJ2-1, the V gene TRBV24-1; D is perhaps TRBD2 (5 bases). The V and J ends lost 10 bases and 7 bases respectively, with 13 bases between them. The CDR3 has 12 amino acids. From germline, CDR1 is KGHDR and CDR2 SFDVKD. The CDR3 protein is CATRGSHNEQFF. The CDR3 nucleotides read TGTGCCACTCGGGGTAGCCATAATGAGCAGTTCTTC.

This clone occurred once. The chain combines TRBV7-2 with TRBJ1-5, with unresolved D. V lost 6 bases, J lost 9 bases, and 18 bases lay in between. The germline V gene encodes CDR1 SGHTA and CDR2 FQGNSA. The CDR3 has 14 residues. CDR3 region: CASSSTRTRGPQHF. The CDR3 DNA is TGTGCCAGCAGTTCCACTAGGACCCGGGGGCCCCAGCATTTT.

The V and J genes are TRBV6-5 and TRBJ1-2, with 9 bases fitting TRBD1. Germline V gives CDR1 MNHEY, CDR2 SVGAGI. After removal of 6 bases from V and 8 bases from J, the junction contained 7 bases not matched to a gene. The CDR3 loop spans 13 amino acids. DNA of the CDR3: TGTGCCAGCAGCGACGACAGGGGGAAGGGCTACACCTTC. It encodes CASSDDRGKGYTF.